This entry lists 14 T cell receptor beta chains sequenced from one sample in a study of Tregs in tolerant kidney transplant recipients. The method was immunoSEQ multiplex PCR; TCRdb's version includes in-frame clones alone and lacks a portion of them. The table has hundreds of thousands of clones, 80% to 85% seen once. The sequenced sample was CD4+ T cells from blood. Receptors originate from a human donor in good health.

The V gene is TRBV2, the J gene TRBJ2-3; a possible D gene is TRBD2 (6 bases). The CDR3 is made up of 14 amino acids. V lost 1 base and J 5 bases, leaving 10 bases between the germline ends. The germline V gene encodes CDR1 SNHLY and CDR2 FYNNEI. Here the CDR3 DNA reads TGTGCCAGCAGTGAAGAATTCGGGGGAGATACGCAGTATTTT. Protein product: CASSEEFGGDTQYF.

The CDR3 DNA reads TGTGCCAGCTCACCAAGAGTCGGAGCGCTACCCTACAATGAGCAGTTCTTC. Protein: CASSPRVGALPYNEQFF. V gene TRBV18 combines with J gene TRBJ2-1, with unresolved D. This CDR3 spans 17 amino acids. V dropped 2 bases and J dropped 2 bases, with 16 bases sitting between them. Germline V gene sequence: CDR1 KGHSH, CDR2 LQKENI.

The V and J genes are TRBV27 and TRBJ1-5, with 9 bases lining up with TRBD1. CDR1 is MNHEY and CDR2 is SMNVEV in the germline V gene (reference sequence). The CDR3 has 13 residues. V trimming: 5 bases; J trimming: 7 bases; junction bases outside the gene matches: 3. The CDR3 DNA follows: TGTGCCAGCAGTCGACAGGGGGAACAGCCCCAGCATTTT. The encoded protein is CASSRQGEQPQHF.

The chain uses TRBV27 and TRBJ1-4; 7 nucleotides line up with TRBD1. V lost 0 bases, J lost 8 bases, and 3 bases stayed unmatched. The CDR3 loop spans 14 amino acids. Germline V gene lookup returns CDR1 MNHEY and CDR2 SMNVEV (reference sequence). As DNA, the CDR3 is TGTGCCAGCAGTTTATCAACCAGGGGGGAAAAACTGTTTTTT. This encodes CASSLSTRGEKLFF.

V and J are TRBV6-1 and TRBJ1-3; the D gene is possibly TRBD1 (6 bases). CDR1 and CDR2 from the germline V gene are MNHNS and SASEGT. The CDR3 is 14 amino acids. V dropped 10 bases and J dropped 3 bases, with 16 bases sitting between them. CDR3 in DNA: TGTGCCATTGCGCCGGGGGGGCATGGAAACACCATATATTTT. Its translation is CAIAPGGHGNTIYF.

The CDR3, as DNA: TGTGCCAGCACCCGAGGACCCGGACAGGGAGGCGAAAAACTGTTTTTT. It encodes CASTRGPGQGGEKLFF. The chain carries TRBV9 and TRBJ1-4; 8 nucleotides match TRBD1. The CDR3 contains 16 residues. In germline, CDR1 is SGDLS, CDR2 YYNGEE. J lost 8 bases, V lost 6 bases, and 15 bases had no gene match.

J is TRBJ1-4 and V is TRBV4-2, with 7 bases identical to TRBD1. Germline CDR1 reads LGHNA; CDR2 reads YNFKEQ. Trimming cost V 0 bases and J 7 bases; bases outside gene matches: 20. CDR3 length: 20 amino acids. Here the CDR3 reads CASSQDQIVGRGLFGEKLFF. The CDR3 region has the DNA TGTGCCAGCAGCCAAGATCAGATCGTCGGGAGGGGGCTGTTTGGTGAAAAACTGTTTTTT.

This sequence joins TRBV2 and TRBJ2-1; D perhaps matches TRBD1 (5 bases). The V gene's germline CDR1 is SNHLY and CDR2 FYNNEI. CDR3 length: 14 residues. Deletions cut 5 bases from V and 2 bases from J, with 10 bases between. The CDR3 loop is CASSRTTPYNEQFF. CDR3 sequence (DNA): TGTGCCAGCAGTCGGACAACGCCCTACAATGAGCAGTTCTTC. The full variable domain, in which reference TRBV2 and TRBJ2-1 provide the parts outside the CDR3, is EPEVTQTPSHQVTQMGQEVILRCVPISNHLYFYWYRQILGQKVEFLVSFYNNEISEKSEIFDDQFSVERPDGSNFTLKIRSTKLEDSAMYFCASSRTTPYNEQFFGPGTRLTVL.

The table lists this clone with a few counts. V and J are TRBV11-1 and TRBJ2-4; D unclear. Trimming cost V 5 bases and J 7 bases, with 9 bases left between them. The CDR3 runs to 12 residues. Germline V lookup: CDR1 SGHAT, CDR2 FQDESV (reference sequence). DNA for the CDR3: TGTGCCAGCAGCCTAGGTCGGAACATTCAGTACTTC. Encoded protein: CASSLGRNIQYF. The variable domain in full, with the rest retrieved from reference TRBV11-1 and TRBJ2-4, is EAEVAQSPRYKITEKSQAVAFWCDPISGHATLYWYRQILGQGPELLVQFQDESVVDDSQLPKDRFSAERLKGVDSTLKIQPAELGDSAMYLCASSLGRNIQYFGAGTRLSVL.

This sequence joins TRBV6-5 and TRBJ2-5, with D possibly matching TRBD1 (5 bases). Germline CDR1 MNHEY, CDR2 SVGAGI. The CDR3 has 14 amino acids. Trimming shortened V by 0 bases and J by 5 bases, and 10 bases separated the two germline ends. CDR3 DNA: TGTGCCAGCAGTTACTCCTGGGGCGCGGAGACCCAGTACTTC. It encodes CASSYSWGAETQYF.

The rearrangement joins TRBV15 to TRBJ1-2, with TRBD1 as a possible D gene (6 bases). CDR3 length: 13 residues. The germline gives CDR1 LNHNV, CDR2 YYDKDF (reference sequence). Trimming shortened V by 6 bases and J by 4 bases, and 12 bases separated the two germline ends. The CDR3 coding sequence is TGTGCCACCAGTCCGGACAGATCCTATGGCTACACCTTC. Translated: CATSPDRSYGYTF.

The genes are TRBV30 and TRBJ1-6; tentatively, D is TRBD1 (5 bases). V was shortened by 1 base and J by 0 bases, with 16 bases between the two germline ends. In germline, CDR1 is GTSNPN, CDR2 SVGIG (reference sequence). The CDR3 loop spans 18 amino acids. CDR3 protein: CAWSGTTSGLSYNSPLHF. The CDR3 nucleotides are TGTGCCTGGAGTGGTACTACCTCGGGGCTCTCCTATAATTCACCCCTCCACTTT.

This rearrangement joins TRBV7-2 to TRBJ2-7; 11 bases fit TRBD2. Looked up from germline, CDR1 is SGHTA and CDR2 is FQGNSA. The junction had 12 bases not matched to a gene; V was cut back by 5 bases and J by 6 bases. The CDR3 spans 16 residues. The CDR3 spells CASSPGGASGRFEQYF. CDR3 coding DNA: TGTGCCAGCAGCCCGGGGGGGGCTAGCGGGAGGTTCGAGCAGTACTTC.

This clone showed up just once. The chain has TRBV5-6 and TRBJ2-3; TRBD2 matches at 12 bases. Germline CDR1 reads SGHDT; CDR2 reads YYEEEE. With 5 bases clipped from V and 3 bases from J, the junction kept 7 bases outside the gene matches. The CDR3 is 16 amino acids. The CDR3 sequence: CASSRLAGDRTDTQYF. The CDR3 DNA reads as TGTGCCAGCAGTCGACTAGCGGGAGATCGTACAGATACGCAGTATTTT.